A selection of T cell receptor beta chains follows, all from one sample in a study of blood T cell repertoires in COVID-19. Only in-frame clones appear in the TCRdb table, and some are missing; sequencing was by immunoSEQ multiplex PCR. The data show just over 250,000 clones, approximately 88% seen once. Sequences were obtained from peripheral blood. The receptors were sampled from a woman in her seventies with COVID-19, enrolled during active disease. Each CDR3 is given with its conserved first and last residue. Each record gives: V gene, J gene, clone size, D gene, CDR3 protein, CDR3 DNA. D genes are given only for firm matches. Some rows mark clone size as missing; the rest say once, few, many or name a class of expanded clone.

v_gene: TRBV7-2; j_gene: TRBJ2-3; abundance: .; d_gene: TRBD2; CDR3aa: CASGRAGDTQYF; CDR3nt: TGTGCCAGCGGGAGGGCCGGAGATACGCAGTATTTT
v_gene: TRBV5-1; j_gene: TRBJ1-4; abundance: .; d_gene: .; CDR3aa: CASSSTGKTNEKLFF; CDR3nt: TGCGCCAGCAGCTCCACAGGGAAGACTAATGAAAAACTGTTTTTT
v_gene: TRBV6-1; j_gene: TRBJ1-3; abundance: .; d_gene: .; CDR3aa: CASSERPFSGGNTIYF; CDR3nt: TGTGCCAGCAGTGAACGCCCCTTCTCGGGGGGTAACACCATATATTTT
v_gene: TRBV29-1; j_gene: TRBJ2-3; abundance: .; d_gene: TRBD1; CDR3aa: CSSRTGLDTQYF; CDR3nt: TGCAGCTCAAGGACAGGCCTAGATACGCAGTATTTT
v_gene: TRBV30; j_gene: TRBJ1-4; abundance: .; d_gene: .; CDR3aa: CAWSPGVNEKLFF; CDR3nt: TGTGCCTGGAGTCCAGGGGTTAATGAAAAACTGTTTTTT
v_gene: TRBV19; j_gene: TRBJ1-1; abundance: few; d_gene: TRBD1; CDR3aa: CASSTPRTGKRAFF; CDR3nt: TGTGCCAGTAGTACCCCCAGGACAGGGAAGAGGGCTTTCTTT
v_gene: TRBV30; j_gene: TRBJ1-2; abundance: .; d_gene: TRBD1; CDR3aa: CAWSVLAGGYGYTF; CDR3nt: TGTGCCTGGAGTGTACTAGCAGGGGGCTATGGCTACACCTTC
v_gene: TRBV4-1; j_gene: TRBJ2-3; abundance: .; d_gene: TRBD2; CDR3aa: CASSRLGLAEKRTDTQYF; CDR3nt: TGCGCCAGCAGCCGGTTAGGACTAGCGGAGAAACGCACAGATACGCAGTATTTT
v_gene: TRBV28; j_gene: TRBJ2-2; abundance: .; d_gene: TRBD2; CDR3aa: CASRLAGGSGELFF; CDR3nt: TGTGCCAGCAGGCTAGCGGGAGGTTCCGGGGAGCTGTTTTTT
v_gene: TRBV5-4; j_gene: TRBJ2-1; abundance: .; d_gene: .; CDR3aa: CASSFQGSSYNEQFF; CDR3nt: TGTGCCAGCAGCTTCCAGGGGAGCTCCTACAATGAGCAGTTCTTC
v_gene: TRBV5-4; j_gene: TRBJ2-2; abundance: .; d_gene: .; CDR3aa: CASRSDPGQVNTGELFF; CDR3nt: TGTGCCAGCAGATCGGATCCGGGACAAGTGAACACCGGGGAGCTGTTTTTT